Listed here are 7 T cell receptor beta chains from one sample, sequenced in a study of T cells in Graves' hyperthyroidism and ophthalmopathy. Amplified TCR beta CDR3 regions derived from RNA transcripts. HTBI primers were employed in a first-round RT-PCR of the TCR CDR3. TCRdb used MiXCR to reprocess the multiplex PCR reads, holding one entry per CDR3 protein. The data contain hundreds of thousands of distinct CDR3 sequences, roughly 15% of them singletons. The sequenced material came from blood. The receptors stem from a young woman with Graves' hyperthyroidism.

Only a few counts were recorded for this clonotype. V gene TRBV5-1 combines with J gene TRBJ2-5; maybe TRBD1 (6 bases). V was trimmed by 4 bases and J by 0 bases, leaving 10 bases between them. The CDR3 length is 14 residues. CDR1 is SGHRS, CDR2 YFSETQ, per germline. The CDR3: CASSANRDQETQYF. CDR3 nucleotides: TGCGCCAGCAGCGCAAACAGGGACCAAGAGACCCAGTACTTC.

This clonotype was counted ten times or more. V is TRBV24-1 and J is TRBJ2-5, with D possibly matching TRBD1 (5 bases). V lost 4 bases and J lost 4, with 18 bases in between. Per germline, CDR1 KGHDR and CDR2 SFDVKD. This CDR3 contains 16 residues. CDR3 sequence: CATSDPTRGYGETQYF. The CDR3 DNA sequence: TGTGCCACCAGTGACCCGACAAGGGGCTATGGAGAGACCCAGTACTTC.

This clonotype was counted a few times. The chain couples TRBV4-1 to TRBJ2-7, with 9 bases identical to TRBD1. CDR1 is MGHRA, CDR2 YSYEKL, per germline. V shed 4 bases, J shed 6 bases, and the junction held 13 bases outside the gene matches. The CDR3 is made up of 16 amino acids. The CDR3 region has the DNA TGCGCCAGCAGCCCATCGCGGGACAGGGTTCATCTCGAGCAGTACTTC. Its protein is CASSPSRDRVHLEQYF.

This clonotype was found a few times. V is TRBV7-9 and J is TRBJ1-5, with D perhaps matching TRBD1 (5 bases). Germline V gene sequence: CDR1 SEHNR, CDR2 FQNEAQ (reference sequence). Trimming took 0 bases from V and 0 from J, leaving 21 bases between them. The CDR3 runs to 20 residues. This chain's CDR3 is CASSLAPRPGWGFSNQPQHF. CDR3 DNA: TGTGCCAGCAGCTTAGCGCCGAGACCAGGGTGGGGTTTTAGCAATCAGCCCCAGCATTTT.

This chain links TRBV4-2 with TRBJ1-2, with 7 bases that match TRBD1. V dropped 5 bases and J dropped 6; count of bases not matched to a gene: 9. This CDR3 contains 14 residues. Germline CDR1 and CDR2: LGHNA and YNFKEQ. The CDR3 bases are TGTGCCAGCAGCGCCAGGGGGTTGTTGGATGGCTACACCTTC. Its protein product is CASSARGLLDGYTF.

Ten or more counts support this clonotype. The CDR3 DNA follows: TGTGCCAGCAGCACATCAGTAGATACGCAGTATTTT. It specifies CASSTSVDTQYF. The V call is TRBV28, the J call TRBJ2-3; D unresolved. CDR3 length: 12 amino acids. Germline loops: CDR1 MDHEN, CDR2 SYDVKM. The V gene lost 6 bases and the J gene lost 5 bases, with 9 bases spanning the gap.

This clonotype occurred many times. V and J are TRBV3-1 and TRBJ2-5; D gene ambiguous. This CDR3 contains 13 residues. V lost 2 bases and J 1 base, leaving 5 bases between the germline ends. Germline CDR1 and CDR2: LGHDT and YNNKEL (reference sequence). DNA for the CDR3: TGTGCCAGCAGCCAACTCAGCCAAGAGACCCAGTACTTC. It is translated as CASSQLSQETQYF.